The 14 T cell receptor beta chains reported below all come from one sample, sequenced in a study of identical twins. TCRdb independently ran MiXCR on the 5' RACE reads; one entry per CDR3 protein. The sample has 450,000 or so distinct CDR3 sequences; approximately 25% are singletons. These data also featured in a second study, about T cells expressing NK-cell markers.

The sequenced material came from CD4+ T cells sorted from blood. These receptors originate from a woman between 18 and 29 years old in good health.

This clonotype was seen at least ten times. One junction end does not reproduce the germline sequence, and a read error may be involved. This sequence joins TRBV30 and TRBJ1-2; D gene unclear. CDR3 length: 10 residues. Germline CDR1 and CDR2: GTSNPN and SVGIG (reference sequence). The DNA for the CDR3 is TGTGCCTGGAGTGTAAGGCAGCTTGACTTC. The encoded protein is CAWSVRQLDF.

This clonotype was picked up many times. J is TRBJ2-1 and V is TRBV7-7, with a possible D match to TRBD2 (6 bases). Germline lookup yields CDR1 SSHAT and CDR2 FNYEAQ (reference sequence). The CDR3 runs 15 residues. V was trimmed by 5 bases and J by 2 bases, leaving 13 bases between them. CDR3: CASSNGEATYNEQFF. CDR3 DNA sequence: TGTGCCAGCAGCAACGGGGAGGCCACCTACAATGAGCAGTTCTTC.

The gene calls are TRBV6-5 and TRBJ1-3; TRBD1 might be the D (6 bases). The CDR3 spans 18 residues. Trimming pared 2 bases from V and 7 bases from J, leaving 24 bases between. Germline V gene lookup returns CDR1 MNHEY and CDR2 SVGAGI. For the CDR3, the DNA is TGTGCCAGCAGTTACCGGGGGCCAGCGGGGTCAGCCCGGAACACCATATATTTT. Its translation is CASSYRGPAGSARNTIYF.

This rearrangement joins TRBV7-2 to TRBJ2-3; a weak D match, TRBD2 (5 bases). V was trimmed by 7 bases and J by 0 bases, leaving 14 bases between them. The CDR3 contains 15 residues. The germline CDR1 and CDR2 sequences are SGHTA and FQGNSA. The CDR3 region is CASIPRSGSTDTQYF. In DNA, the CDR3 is TGTGCCAGCATCCCCAGGAGCGGAAGCACAGATACGCAGTATTTT.

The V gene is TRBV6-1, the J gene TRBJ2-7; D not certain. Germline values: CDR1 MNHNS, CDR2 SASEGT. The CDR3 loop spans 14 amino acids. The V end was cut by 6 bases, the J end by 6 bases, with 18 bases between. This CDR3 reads CASRDPSLRAEQYF. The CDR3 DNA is TGTGCCAGCAGGGACCCCTCGCTAAGGGCCGAGCAGTACTTC.

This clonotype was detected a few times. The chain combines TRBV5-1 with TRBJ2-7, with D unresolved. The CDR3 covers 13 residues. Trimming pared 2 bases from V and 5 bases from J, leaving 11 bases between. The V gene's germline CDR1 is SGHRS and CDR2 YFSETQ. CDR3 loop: CASSFDRMDEQYF. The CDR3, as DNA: TGCGCCAGCAGCTTCGACCGGATGGACGAGCAGTACTTC.

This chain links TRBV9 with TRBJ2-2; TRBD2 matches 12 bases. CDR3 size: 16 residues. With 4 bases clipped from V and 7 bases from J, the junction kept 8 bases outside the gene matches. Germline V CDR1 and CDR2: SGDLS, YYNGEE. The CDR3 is CASSTRLAGDHGELFF. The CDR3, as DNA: TGTGCCAGCAGCACACGACTAGCGGGAGATCACGGGGAGCTGTTTTTT.

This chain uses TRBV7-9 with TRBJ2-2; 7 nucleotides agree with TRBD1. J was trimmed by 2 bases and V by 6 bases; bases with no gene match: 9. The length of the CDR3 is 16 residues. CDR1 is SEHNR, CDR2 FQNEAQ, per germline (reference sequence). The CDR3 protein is CASRALGTANTGELFF. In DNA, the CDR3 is TGTGCCAGCAGGGCCCTCGGGACAGCAAACACCGGGGAGCTGTTTTTT.

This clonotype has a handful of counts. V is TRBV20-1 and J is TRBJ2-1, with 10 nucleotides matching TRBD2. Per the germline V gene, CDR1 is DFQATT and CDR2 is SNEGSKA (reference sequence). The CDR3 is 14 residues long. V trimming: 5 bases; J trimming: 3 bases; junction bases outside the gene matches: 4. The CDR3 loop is CSAPTSGIYNEQFF. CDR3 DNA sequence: TGCAGTGCTCCAACTAGCGGGATCTACAATGAGCAGTTCTTC.

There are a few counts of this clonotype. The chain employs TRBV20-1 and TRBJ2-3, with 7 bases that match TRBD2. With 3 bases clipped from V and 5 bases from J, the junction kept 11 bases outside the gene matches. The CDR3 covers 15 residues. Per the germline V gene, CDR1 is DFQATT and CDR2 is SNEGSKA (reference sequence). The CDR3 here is CSASGRSRGGDTQYF. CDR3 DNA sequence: TGCAGTGCTAGCGGGAGGTCCCGCGGGGGAGATACGCAGTATTTT.

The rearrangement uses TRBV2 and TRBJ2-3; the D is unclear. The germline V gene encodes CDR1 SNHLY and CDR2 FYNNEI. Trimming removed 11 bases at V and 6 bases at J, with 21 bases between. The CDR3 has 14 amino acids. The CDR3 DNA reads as TGTGCCGGGAAGGATGATTCTTGGAGCGATACGCAGTATTTT. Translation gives CAGKDDSWSDTQYF.

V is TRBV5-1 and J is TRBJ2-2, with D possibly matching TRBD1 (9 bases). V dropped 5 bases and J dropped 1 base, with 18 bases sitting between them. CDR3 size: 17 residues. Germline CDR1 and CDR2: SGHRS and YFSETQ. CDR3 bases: TGCGCCAGCAGTCGGGGGGGACAGGGACGGAACACCGGGGAGCTGTTTTTT. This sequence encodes CASSRGGQGRNTGELFF.

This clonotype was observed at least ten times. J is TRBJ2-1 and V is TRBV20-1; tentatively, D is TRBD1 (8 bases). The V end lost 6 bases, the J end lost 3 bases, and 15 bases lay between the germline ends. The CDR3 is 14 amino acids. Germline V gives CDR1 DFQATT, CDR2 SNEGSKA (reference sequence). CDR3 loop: CSATGGDHYNEQFF. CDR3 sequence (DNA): TGCAGTGCAACAGGGGGGGACCACTACAATGAGCAGTTCTTC.

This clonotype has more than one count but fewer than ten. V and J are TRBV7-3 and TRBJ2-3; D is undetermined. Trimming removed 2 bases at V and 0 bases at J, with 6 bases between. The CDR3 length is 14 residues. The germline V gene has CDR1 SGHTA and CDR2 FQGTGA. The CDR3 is CASSLEFSTDTQYF. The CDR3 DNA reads TGTGCCAGCAGCTTAGAGTTTAGCACAGATACGCAGTATTTT.